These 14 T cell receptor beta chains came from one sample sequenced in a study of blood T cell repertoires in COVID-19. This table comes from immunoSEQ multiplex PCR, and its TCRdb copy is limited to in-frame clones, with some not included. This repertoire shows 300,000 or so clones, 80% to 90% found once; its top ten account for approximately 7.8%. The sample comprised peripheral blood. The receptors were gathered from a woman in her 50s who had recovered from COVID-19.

The DNA of the CDR3 is TGTGCCAGCAGTTCCGACAGATTTGAAAAACTGTTTTTT. This codes for CASSSDRFEKLFF. The V gene is TRBV6-5, the J gene TRBJ1-4; D possibly corresponds to TRBD1 (5 bases). Germline loops: CDR1 MNHEY, CDR2 SVGAGI. V lost 4 bases, J lost 7 bases, and 10 bases lay in between. The length of the CDR3 is 13 residues.

The CDR3 region has the DNA TGTGCCAGCAGTCCCTCGGACAGGGGAAGGGAGCAGTACTTC. Translation: CASSPSDRGREQYF. This chain joins TRBV3-1 (or the pseudogene TRBV3-2) and TRBJ2-7; 9 bases map to TRBD1. CDR1 and CDR2 from the germline V gene are LGHDT and YNNKEL (reference sequence). After removal of 6 bases from V and 7 bases from J, the junction contained 10 bases not matched to a gene. This CDR3 is built from 14 residues.

CDR3 sequence (DNA): TGTGCCAGTACCCTTAGCGGGGGGGGATTTCATGAGCAGTTCTTC. Its protein product is CASTLSGGGFHEQFF. The rearrangement links TRBV19 to TRBJ2-1; 11 bases agree with TRBD2. V lost 7 bases to trimming and J lost 8 bases; unmatched junction nucleotides: 10. Germline V gene sequence: CDR1 LNHDA, CDR2 SQIVND (reference sequence). This CDR3 has 15 amino acids.

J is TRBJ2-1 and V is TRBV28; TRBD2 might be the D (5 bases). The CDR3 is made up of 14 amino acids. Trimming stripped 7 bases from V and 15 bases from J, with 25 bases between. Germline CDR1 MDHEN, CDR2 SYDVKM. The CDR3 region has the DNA TGTGCCAGCATCACGAGGGAGAATCTCCGCGCCCCGTTCTTC. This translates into CASITRENLRAPFF.

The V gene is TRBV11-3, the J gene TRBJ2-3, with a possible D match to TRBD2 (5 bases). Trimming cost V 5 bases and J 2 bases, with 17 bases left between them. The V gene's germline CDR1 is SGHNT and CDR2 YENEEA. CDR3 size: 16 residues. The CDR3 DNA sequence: TGTGCCAGCAGCCCCCGGTTCGGAGGAGACACAGATACGCAGTATTTT. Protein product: CASSPRFGGDTDTQYF.

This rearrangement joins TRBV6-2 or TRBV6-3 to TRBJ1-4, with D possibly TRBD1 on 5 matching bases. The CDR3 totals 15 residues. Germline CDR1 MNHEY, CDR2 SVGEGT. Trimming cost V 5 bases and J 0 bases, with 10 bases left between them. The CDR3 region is CASSVTAPTNEKLFF. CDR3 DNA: TGTGCCAGCAGTGTGACAGCGCCAACTAATGAAAAACTGTTTTTT.

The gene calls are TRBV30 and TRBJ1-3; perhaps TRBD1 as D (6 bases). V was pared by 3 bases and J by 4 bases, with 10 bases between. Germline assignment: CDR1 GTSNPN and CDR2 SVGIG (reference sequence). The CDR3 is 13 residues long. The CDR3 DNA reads TGTGCCTGGAGCAGGGGAGGGGGAAACACCATATATTTT. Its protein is CAWSRGGGNTIYF.

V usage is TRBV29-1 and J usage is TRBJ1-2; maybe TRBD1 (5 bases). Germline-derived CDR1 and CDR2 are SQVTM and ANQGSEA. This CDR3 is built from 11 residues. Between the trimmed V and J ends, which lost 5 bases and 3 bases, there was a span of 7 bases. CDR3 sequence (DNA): TGCAGCGTTCAACAGGACTATGGCTACACCTTC. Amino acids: CSVQQDYGYTF.

CDR3 amino acids: CASALRSDNEQFF. Here the CDR3 DNA reads TGTGCCAGCGCCCTACGGAGCGACAATGAGCAGTTCTTC. The gene calls are TRBV27 and TRBJ2-1; D remains ambiguous. Germline V gene sequence: CDR1 MNHEY, CDR2 SMNVEV (reference sequence). Trimming removed 8 bases from V and 5 bases from J, with 13 bases in between. The CDR3 has 13 residues.

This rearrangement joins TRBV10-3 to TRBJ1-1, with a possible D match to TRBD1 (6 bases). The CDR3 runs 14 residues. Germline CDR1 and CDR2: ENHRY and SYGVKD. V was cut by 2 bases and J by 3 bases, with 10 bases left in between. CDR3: CAISEGRGDTEAFF. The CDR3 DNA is TGTGCCATCAGTGAGGGGAGGGGGGACACTGAAGCTTTCTTT.

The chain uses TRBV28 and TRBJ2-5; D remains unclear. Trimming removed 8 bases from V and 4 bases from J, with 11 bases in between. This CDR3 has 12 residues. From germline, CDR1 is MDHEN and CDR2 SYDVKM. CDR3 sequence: CASSASRETQYF. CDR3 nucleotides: TGTGCCAGCTCCGCTTCCAGAGAGACCCAGTACTTC. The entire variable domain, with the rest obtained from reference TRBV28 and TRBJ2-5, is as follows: DVKVTQSSRYLVKRTGEKVFLECVQDMDHENMFWYRQDPGLGLRLIYFSYDVKMKEKGDIPEGYSVSREKKERFSLILESASTNQTSMYLCASSASRETQYFGPGTRLLVL.

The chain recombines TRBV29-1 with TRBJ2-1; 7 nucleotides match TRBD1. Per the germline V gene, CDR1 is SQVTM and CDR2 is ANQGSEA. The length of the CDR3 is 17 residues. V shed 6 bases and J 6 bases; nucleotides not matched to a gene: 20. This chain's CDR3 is CSVSTGTAIQRANEQFF. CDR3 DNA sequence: TGCAGCGTCTCGACTGGGACAGCGATCCAGAGGGCCAATGAGCAGTTCTTC.

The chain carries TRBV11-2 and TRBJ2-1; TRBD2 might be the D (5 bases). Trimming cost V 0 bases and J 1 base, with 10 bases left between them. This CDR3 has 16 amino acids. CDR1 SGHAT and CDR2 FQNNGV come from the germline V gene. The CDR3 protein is CASSLDQDLSYNEQFF. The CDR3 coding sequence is TGTGCCAGCAGCTTAGATCAGGACTTATCCTACAATGAGCAGTTCTTC.

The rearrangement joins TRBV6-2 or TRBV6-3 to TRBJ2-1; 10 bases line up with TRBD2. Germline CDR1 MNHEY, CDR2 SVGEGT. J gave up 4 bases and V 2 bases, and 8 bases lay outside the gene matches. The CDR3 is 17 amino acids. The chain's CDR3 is CASSYPLLAGAYNEQFF. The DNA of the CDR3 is TGTGCCAGCAGTTACCCTCTTCTAGCGGGAGCTTACAATGAGCAGTTCTTC.